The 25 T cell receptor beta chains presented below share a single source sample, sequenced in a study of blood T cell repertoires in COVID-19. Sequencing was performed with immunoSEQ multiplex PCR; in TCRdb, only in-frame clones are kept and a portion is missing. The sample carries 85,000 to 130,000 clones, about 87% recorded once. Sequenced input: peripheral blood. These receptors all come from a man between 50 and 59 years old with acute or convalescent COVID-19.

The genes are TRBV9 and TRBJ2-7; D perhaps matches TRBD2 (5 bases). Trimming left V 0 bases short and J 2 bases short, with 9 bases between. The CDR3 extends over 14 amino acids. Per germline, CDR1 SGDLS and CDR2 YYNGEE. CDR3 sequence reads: CASSVGGGAYEQYF. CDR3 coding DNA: TGTGCCAGCAGCGTAGGCGGAGGCGCCTACGAGCAGTACTTC.

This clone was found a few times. DNA of the CDR3: TGTGCCAGCAGTTTGGACAAGCGATCCTACAATGAGCAGTTCTTC. Residues: CASSLDKRSYNEQFF. The V and J genes are TRBV27 and TRBJ2-1; a weak D match, TRBD1 (5 bases). V lost 3 bases and J 1 base, leaving 10 bases between the germline ends. Germline CDR1 is MNHEY and CDR2 is SMNVEV (reference sequence). CDR3 length: 15 residues.

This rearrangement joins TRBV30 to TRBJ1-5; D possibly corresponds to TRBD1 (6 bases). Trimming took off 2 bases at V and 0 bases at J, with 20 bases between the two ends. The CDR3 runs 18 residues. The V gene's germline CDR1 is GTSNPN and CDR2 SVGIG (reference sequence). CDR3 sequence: CAWSPGQLLGYSNQPQHF. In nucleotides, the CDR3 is TGTGCCTGGAGTCCGGGACAATTGCTGGGTTATAGCAATCAGCCCCAGCATTTT.

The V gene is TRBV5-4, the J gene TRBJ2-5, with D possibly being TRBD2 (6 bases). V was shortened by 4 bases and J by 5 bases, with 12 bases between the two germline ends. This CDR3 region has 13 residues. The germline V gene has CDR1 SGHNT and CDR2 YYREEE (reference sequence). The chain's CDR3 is CASSGGVAETQYF. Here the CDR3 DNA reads TGTGCCAGCAGCGGAGGGGTTGCGGAGACCCAGTACTTC.

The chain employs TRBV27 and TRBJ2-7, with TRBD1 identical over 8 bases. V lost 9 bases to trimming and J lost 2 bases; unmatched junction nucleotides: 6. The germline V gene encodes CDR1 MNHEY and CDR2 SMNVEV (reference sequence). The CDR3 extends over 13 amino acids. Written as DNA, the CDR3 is TGTGCCAGTGCACAGGGGGATACCTACGAGCAGTACTTC. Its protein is CASAQGDTYEQYF.

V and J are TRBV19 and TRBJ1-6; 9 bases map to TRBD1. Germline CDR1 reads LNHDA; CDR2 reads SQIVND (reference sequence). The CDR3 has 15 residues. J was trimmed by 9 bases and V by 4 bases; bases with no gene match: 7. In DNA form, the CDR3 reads TGTGCCAGTAGTACGGAGGACAGGGGTATTTCACCCCTCCACTTT. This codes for CASSTEDRGISPLHF.

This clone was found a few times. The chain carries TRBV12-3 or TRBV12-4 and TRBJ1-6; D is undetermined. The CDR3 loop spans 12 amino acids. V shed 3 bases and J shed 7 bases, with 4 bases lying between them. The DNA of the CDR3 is TGTGCCAGCAGTTTCGGGAATTCACCCCTCCACTTT. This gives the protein CASSFGNSPLHF.

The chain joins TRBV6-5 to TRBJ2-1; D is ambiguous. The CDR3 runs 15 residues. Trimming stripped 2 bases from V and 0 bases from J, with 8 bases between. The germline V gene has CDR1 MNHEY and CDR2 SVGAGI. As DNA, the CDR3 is TGTGCCAGCAGTTACACTGCAAGCTCCTACAATGAGCAGTTCTTC. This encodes CASSYTASSYNEQFF.

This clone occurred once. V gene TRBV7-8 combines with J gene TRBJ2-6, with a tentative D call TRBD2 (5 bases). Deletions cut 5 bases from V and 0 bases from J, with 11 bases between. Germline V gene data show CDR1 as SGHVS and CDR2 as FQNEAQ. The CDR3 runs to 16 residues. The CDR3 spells CASSHKRSSGANVLTF. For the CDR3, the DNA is TGTGCCAGCAGCCACAAGCGGAGCTCTGGGGCCAACGTCCTGACTTTC.

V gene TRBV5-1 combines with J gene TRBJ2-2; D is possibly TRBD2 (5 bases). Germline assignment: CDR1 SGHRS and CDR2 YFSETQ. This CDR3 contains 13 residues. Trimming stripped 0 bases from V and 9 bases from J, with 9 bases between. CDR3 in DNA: TGCGCCAGCAGCTTGGAAGGGAGTTGGGAGCTGTTTTTT. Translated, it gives CASSLEGSWELFF.

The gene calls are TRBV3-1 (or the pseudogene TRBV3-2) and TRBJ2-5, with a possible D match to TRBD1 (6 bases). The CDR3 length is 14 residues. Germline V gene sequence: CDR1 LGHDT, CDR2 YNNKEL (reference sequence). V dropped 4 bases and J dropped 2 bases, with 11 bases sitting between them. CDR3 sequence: CASSLRQDQETQYF. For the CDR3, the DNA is TGTGCCAGCAGCCTACGACAGGATCAAGAGACCCAGTACTTC.

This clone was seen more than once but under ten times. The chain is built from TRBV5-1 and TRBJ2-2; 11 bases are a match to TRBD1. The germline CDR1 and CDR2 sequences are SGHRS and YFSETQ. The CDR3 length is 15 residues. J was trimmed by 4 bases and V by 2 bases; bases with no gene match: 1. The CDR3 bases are TGCGCCAGCAGCTTCGGGACAGGGGGCACCGGGGAGCTGTTTTTT. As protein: CASSFGTGGTGELFF.

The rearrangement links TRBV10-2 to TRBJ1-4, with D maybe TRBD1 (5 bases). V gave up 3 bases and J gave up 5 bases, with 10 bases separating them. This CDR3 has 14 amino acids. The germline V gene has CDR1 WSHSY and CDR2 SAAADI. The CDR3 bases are TGCGCCAGCAGTGACAGGGATTTGAATGAAAAACTGTTTTTT. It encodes CASSDRDLNEKLFF.

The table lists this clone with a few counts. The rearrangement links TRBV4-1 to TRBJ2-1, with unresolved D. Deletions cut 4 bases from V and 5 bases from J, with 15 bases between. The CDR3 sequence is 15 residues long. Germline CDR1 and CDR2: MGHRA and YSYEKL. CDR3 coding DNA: TGCGCCAGCAGCCGGCGTAACGGGTATGACAATGAGCAGTTCTTC. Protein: CASSRRNGYDNEQFF.

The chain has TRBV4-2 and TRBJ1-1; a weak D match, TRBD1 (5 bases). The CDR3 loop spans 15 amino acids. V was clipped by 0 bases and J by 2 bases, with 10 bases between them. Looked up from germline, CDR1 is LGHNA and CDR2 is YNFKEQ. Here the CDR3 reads CASSQESGRNTEAFF. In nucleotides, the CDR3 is TGTGCCAGCAGCCAAGAATCAGGGCGAAACACTGAAGCTTTCTTT.

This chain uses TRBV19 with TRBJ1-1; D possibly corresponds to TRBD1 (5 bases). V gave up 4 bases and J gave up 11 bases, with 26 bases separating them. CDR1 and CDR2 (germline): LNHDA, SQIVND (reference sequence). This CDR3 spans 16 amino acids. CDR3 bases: TGTGCCAGTAGTACATCCGAGATAGTAGCCGGGACTGGTGCTTTCTTT. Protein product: CASSTSEIVAGTGAFF.

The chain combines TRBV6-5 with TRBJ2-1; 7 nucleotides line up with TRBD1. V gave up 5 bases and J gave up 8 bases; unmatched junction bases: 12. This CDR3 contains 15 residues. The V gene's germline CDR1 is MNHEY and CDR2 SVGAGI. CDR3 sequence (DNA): TGTGCCAGCAGTCGCGGACAGGTCAATAGGGATGAGCAGTTCTTC. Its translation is CASSRGQVNRDEQFF.

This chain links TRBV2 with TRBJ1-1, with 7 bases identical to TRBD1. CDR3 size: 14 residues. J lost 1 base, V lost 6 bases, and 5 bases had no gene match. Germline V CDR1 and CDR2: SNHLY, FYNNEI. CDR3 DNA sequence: TGTGCCAGCAGGTCGGGACAGACGAACACTGAAGCTTTCTTT. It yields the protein CASRSGQTNTEAFF.

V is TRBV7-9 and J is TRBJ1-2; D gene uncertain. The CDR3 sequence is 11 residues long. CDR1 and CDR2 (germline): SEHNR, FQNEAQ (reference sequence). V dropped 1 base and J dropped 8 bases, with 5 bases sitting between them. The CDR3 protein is CASSLDWGYTF. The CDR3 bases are TGTGCCAGCAGCTTAGACTGGGGCTACACCTTC. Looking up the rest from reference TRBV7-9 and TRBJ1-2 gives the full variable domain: DTGVSQNPRHKITKRGQNVTFRCDPISEHNRLYWYRQTLGQGPEFLTYFQNEAQLEKSRLLSDRFSAERPKGSFSTLEIQRTEQGDSAMYLCASSLDWGYTFGSGTRLTVV.

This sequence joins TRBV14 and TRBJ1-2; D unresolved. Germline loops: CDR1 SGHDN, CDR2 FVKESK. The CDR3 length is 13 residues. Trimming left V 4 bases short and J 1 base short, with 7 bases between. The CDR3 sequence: CASSPGLNYGYTF. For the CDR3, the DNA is TGTGCCAGCAGCCCCGGACTTAACTATGGCTACACCTTC.

CDR3 in amino acids: CSASTGQHNSPLHF. The DNA of the CDR3 is TGCAGTGCTAGTACGGGACAGCATAATTCACCCCTCCACTTT. V is TRBV20-1 and J is TRBJ1-6, with 7 bases identical to TRBD1. The V gene end was trimmed by 3 bases and the J gene end by 5 bases; junction bases not matched to a gene: 4. There are 14 residues in the CDR3. The germline V gene has CDR1 DFQATT and CDR2 SNEGSKA (reference sequence).

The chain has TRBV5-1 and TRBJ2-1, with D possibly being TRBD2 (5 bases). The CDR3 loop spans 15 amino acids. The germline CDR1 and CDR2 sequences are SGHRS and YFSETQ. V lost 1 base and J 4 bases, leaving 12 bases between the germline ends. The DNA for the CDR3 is TGCGCCAGCAGCTTGTCGCGGGCCCAGTACAATGAGCAGTTCTTC. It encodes CASSLSRAQYNEQFF.

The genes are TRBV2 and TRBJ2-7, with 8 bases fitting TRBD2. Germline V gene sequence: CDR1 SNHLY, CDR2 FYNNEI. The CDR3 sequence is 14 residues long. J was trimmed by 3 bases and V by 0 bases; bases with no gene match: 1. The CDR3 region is CASSEAGRGYEQYF. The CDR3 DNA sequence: TGTGCCAGCAGTGAAGCCGGGAGGGGCTACGAGCAGTACTTC.

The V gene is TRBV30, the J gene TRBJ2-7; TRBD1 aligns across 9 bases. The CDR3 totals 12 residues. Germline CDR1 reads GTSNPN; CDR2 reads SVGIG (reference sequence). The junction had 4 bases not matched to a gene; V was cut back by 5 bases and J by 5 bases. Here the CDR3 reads CAWGQGHHEQYF. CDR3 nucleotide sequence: TGTGCCTGGGGACAGGGGCACCACGAGCAGTACTTC.

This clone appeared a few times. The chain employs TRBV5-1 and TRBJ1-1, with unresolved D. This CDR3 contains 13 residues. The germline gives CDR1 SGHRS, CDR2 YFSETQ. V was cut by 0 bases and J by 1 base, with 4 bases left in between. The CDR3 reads CASSLERNTEAFF. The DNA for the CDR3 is TGCGCCAGCAGCTTGGAGAGGAACACTGAAGCTTTCTTT.